This entry is about one T cell receptor (beta chain). Then a second PCR, running about 6 to 12 cycles, was carried out with a sample-barcoded 5' primer and a J-beta primer mix. MiXCR, applied by TCRdb to the 5' RACE reads, yields one record per CDR3 protein. The sample lists some 640,000 distinct CDR3 sequences, approximately 30% occurring once. The source of the sample is a study of blood T cells in healthy people across ages. This CDR3 region has 13 residues. V gave up 7 bases and J gave up 7 bases, with 16 bases separating them. Germline V CDR1 and CDR2: LNHDA, SQIVND (reference sequence). The receptor comes from a woman aged 80 or over in good health. The chain carries TRBV19 and TRBJ1-1; possibly TRBD1 for D (5 bases). The sequencing sample was made of blood. This CDR3 is CASTPTWGSEAFF. The CDR3 DNA reads TGTGCCAGTACCCCAACGTGGGGGAGTGAAGCTTTCTTT.